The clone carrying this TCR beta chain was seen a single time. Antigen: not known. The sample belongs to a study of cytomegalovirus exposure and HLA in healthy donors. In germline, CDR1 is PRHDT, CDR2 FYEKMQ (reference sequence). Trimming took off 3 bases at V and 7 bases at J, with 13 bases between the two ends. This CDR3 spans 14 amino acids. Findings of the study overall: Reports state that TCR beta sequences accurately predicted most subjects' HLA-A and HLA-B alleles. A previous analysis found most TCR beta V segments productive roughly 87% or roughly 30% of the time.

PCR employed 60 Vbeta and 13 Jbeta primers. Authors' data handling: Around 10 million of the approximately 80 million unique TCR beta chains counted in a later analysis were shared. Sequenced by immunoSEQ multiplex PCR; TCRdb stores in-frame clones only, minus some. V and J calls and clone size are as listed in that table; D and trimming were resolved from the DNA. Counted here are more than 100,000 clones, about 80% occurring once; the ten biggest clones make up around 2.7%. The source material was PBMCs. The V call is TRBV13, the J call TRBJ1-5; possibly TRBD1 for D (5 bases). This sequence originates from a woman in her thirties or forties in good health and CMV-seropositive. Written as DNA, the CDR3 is TGTGCCAGCAGCTTCGGCAGGGTGGGCCAGCCCCAGCATTTT. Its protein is CASSFGRVGQPQHF.